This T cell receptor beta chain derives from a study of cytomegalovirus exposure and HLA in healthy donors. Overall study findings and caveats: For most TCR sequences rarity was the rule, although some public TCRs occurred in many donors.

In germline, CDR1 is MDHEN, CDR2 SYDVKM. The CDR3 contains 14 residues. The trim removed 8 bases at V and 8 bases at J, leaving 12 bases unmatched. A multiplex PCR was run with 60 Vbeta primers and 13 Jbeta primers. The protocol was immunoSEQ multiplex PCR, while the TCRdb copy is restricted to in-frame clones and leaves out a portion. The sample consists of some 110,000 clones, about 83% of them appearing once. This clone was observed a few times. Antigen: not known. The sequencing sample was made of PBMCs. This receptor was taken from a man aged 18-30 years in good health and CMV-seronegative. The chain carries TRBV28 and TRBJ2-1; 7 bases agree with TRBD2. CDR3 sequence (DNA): TGTGCCAGCTGGGAGGGCGACCCGAGCGATGAGCAGTTCTTC. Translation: CASWEGDPSDEQFF.